This is a list of T cell receptor beta chains from one sample in a study of T cells expressing NK-cell markers. TCRdb reprocessed the 5' RACE reads, keeping one entry per CDR3 protein, no DNA. The sample's table shows hundreds of thousands of distinct CDR3 sequences. Sample: blood T cells: a sorted CD56 or NKG2C T cell subset, CD4+ or CD8+ T cells, or bulk PBMC T cells (not recorded which). The receptor source for this set is a woman between 18 and 70 years old in good health. Both conserved end residues are part of each CDR3.

v_gene: TRBV7-6; j_gene: TRBJ1-1; CDR3aa: CASSLEGYGIEAFF
v_gene: TRBV6-1; j_gene: TRBJ1-2; CDR3aa: CASSDGTGLNYGYTF
v_gene: TRBV6-2/TRBV6-3; j_gene: TRBJ2-5; CDR3aa: CASSSGLAKETQYF
v_gene: TRBV28; j_gene: TRBJ2-7; CDR3aa: CASRGTSGADEQYF
v_gene: TRBV20-1; j_gene: TRBJ2-7; CDR3aa: CSAEPGGDEQYF
v_gene: TRBV12-3/TRBV12-4; j_gene: TRBJ1-6; CDR3aa: CASRDRESRSYNSPLHF
v_gene: TRBV19; j_gene: TRBJ2-6; CDR3aa: CATTPVSGANVLTF
v_gene: TRBV5-1; j_gene: TRBJ1-2; CDR3aa: CASSPWTDFYGYTF
v_gene: TRBV6-2/TRBV6-3; j_gene: TRBJ1-1; CDR3aa: CASSTPPSRQGKTEAFF
v_gene: TRBV18; j_gene: TRBJ2-7; CDR3aa: CASSPPGPSGHEQYF
v_gene: TRBV20-1; j_gene: TRBJ2-3; CDR3aa: CSARDSPSATSGRRFHTQYF
v_gene: TRBV20-1; j_gene: TRBJ1-4; CDR3aa: CSAITPGQTNEKLFF